This T cell receptor beta chain was documented in a study of control samples from healthy donors and cancer patients. The CDR3 runs 19 residues. CDR1 is SGDLS, CDR2 YYNGEE, per germline. J gave up 3 bases and V 3 bases, and 12 bases lay outside the gene matches. Here immunoSEQ multiplex PCR was the method, and the copy in TCRdb shows in-frame clones only, minus some. Here the sample spans approximately 150,000 clones, around nine tenths being singletons. Specimen: blood. This sequence originates from a man aged 18 to 29 in good health. The chain links TRBV9 to TRBJ2-2, with 12 nucleotides matching TRBD1. The CDR3 nucleotides are TGTGCCAGCAGCGGAGACGGGGACAGGGGGCAAGTAGACACCGGGGAGCTGTTTTTT. It codes for CASSGDGDRGQVDTGELFF. The whole variable domain, filled in from reference TRBV9 and TRBJ2-2, reads DSGVTQTPKHLITATGQRVTLRCSPRSGDLSVYWYQQSLDQGLQFLIQYYNGEERAKGNILERFSAQQFPDLHSELNLSSLELGDSALYFCASSGDGDRGQVDTGELFFGEGSRLTVL.